This T cell receptor beta chain was retrieved from a study of T cell responses to AZD1222 COVID-19 vaccine. The overall study: Second doses that came at about 4 or about 12 weeks were put together. The study, taken as a whole, reports: At baseline, just 6 or 7 AZD1222 recipients tested seropositive. Donors were largely white British and mainly female; clonal diversity was possibly underestimated.

As to this clone: Its target is unknown.

Using immunoSEQ multiplex PCR, the repertoire was profiled, and TCRdb retains in-frame clones only, with some absent. The data show over 95,000 clones, 90% to 95% seen once. V lost 2 bases, J lost 9 bases, and 5 bases stayed unmatched. This CDR3 is built from 15 residues. CDR1 and CDR2 (germline): MNHEY, SVGAGI. The chain has TRBV6-5 and TRBJ2-1; 12 bases are shared with TRBD2. The receptor comes from an adult in good health. The sample consisted of peripheral blood, taken on day 0 of AZD1222 vaccination. This CDR3 reads CASSYGTSGPGEQFF. The DNA for the CDR3 is TGTGCCAGCAGTTACGGGACTAGCGGGCCAGGTGAGCAGTTCTTC.